Listed below are T cell receptor beta chains from one sample, sequenced in a study of response to subunit inactivated influenza vaccine. TCRdb analysed the RT-PCR reads with MiXCR anew, one entry per CDR3 protein. The table lists about 520,000 distinct CDR3 sequences, around 7.7% of them singletons, with about an eighth in the top ten. Source: PBMCs from blood, taken 23 to 25 months after vaccination. Source of these receptors: a man aged 45 to 70 who received an inactivated influenza vaccine. Each CDR3 is given with its conserved first and last residue. The order of the fields is D gene, J gene, V gene, clone size, CDR3 DNA, CDR3 protein. D genes are given only for firm matches. For some rows the clone size is stated as once, few or many, or as a class when expanded; others skip it.

D gene: TRBD2
J gene: TRBJ2-5
V gene: TRBV7-2
clone size: few
CDR3 DNA: TGTGCCAGCAGCCCGAGCGGGAGCCACGGGGAGACCCAGTACTTC
CDR3 protein: CASSPSGSHGETQYF

D gene: .
J gene: TRBJ2-3
V gene: TRBV12-3/TRBV12-4
clone size: many
CDR3 DNA: TGTGCCAGCCGGGGGAGCACAGATACGCAGTATTTT
CDR3 protein: CASRGSTDTQYF

D gene: TRBD2
J gene: TRBJ2-3
V gene: TRBV20-1
clone size: many
CDR3 DNA: TGCAGTGCTGGGTCCTCGCGGGGGAGCACAGATACGCAGTATTTT
CDR3 protein: CSAGSSRGSTDTQYF

D gene: .
J gene: TRBJ2-3
V gene: TRBV10-3
clone size: few
CDR3 DNA: TGTGCCATCAGTGAGTCGCCCGCTCTAGTTCTGTCAGATACGCAGTATTTT
CDR3 protein: CAISESPALVLSDTQYF

D gene: TRBD1
J gene: TRBJ2-7
V gene: TRBV5-1
clone size: .
CDR3 DNA: TGCGCCAGCAGCACGGACAGGCCGCACGAGCAGTACTTC
CDR3 protein: CASSTDRPHEQYF

D gene: TRBD1
J gene: TRBJ2-3
V gene: TRBV9
clone size: .
CDR3 DNA: TGTGCCAGCAGCGTAGTCGGGACAGTCACAGATACGCAGTATTTT
CDR3 protein: CASSVVGTVTDTQYF

D gene: .
J gene: TRBJ2-7
V gene: TRBV6-2/TRBV6-3
clone size: few
CDR3 DNA: TGTGCCAGCCTCCGACAGGCAGGGAACGAGCAGTACTTC
CDR3 protein: CASLRQAGNEQYF

D gene: .
J gene: TRBJ2-1
V gene: TRBV29-1
clone size: .
CDR3 DNA: TGCAGCGTTGAGGTGGCCTTCAATGAGCAGTTCTTC
CDR3 protein: CSVEVAFNEQFF

D gene: .
J gene: TRBJ2-1
V gene: TRBV20-1
clone size: many
CDR3 DNA: TGCAGTGCTTTTAATCGGACTACCTACAATGAGCAGTTCTTC
CDR3 protein: CSAFNRTTYNEQFF

D gene: .
J gene: TRBJ1-1
V gene: TRBV20-1
clone size: many
CDR3 DNA: TGCAGTGCTAGATACAATTTGAGTACCGCTGAAGCTTTCTTT
CDR3 protein: CSARYNLSTAEAFF

D gene: TRBD2
J gene: TRBJ2-1
V gene: TRBV20-1
clone size: few
CDR3 DNA: TGCAGTGCTAGAGTACGGGGGACTAGCGGGAGTAACAATGAGCAGTTCTTC
CDR3 protein: CSARVRGTSGSNNEQFF

D gene: .
J gene: TRBJ2-1
V gene: TRBV20-1
clone size: many
CDR3 DNA: TGCAGTGCCAGAACCCCAGGCATTGAGCAGTTCTTC
CDR3 protein: CSARTPGIEQFF

D gene: TRBD2
J gene: TRBJ2-7
V gene: TRBV7-2
clone size: few
CDR3 DNA: TGTGCCAGCAGCTTAGTATCCAGCGGGGGGGCAGAGCAGTACTTC
CDR3 protein: CASSLVSSGGAEQYF

D gene: TRBD1
J gene: TRBJ2-5
V gene: TRBV29-1
clone size: .
CDR3 DNA: TGCAGCGCCTGGACAGGGCCTACCCAAGAGACCCAGTACTTC
CDR3 protein: CSAWTGPTQETQYF

D gene: .
J gene: TRBJ2-7
V gene: TRBV28
clone size: many
CDR3 DNA: TGTGCCAGCAGTTTTGGTAAAGGGGACGAGCAGTACTTC
CDR3 protein: CASSFGKGDEQYF

D gene: .
J gene: TRBJ2-7
V gene: TRBV6-2/TRBV6-3
clone size: many
CDR3 DNA: TGTGCCAGCAGTTATACATCTAGCGCCTCCTACGAGCAGTACTTC
CDR3 protein: CASSYTSSASYEQYF

D gene: TRBD2
J gene: TRBJ2-2
V gene: TRBV5-1
clone size: few
CDR3 DNA: TGCGCCAGCAGCTGGGGTGCGGGGGCGAACACCGGGGAGCTGTTTTTT
CDR3 protein: CASSWGAGANTGELFF

D gene: TRBD1
J gene: TRBJ2-7
V gene: TRBV19
clone size: few
CDR3 DNA: TGTGCCAGTAGCCATCTAGGGACAGGGATATCCTACGAGCAGTACTTC
CDR3 protein: CASSHLGTGISYEQYF

D gene: TRBD1
J gene: TRBJ2-3
V gene: TRBV25-1
clone size: many
CDR3 DNA: TGTGCCAGCAGTGAAGGGACAGTCACAGATACGCAGTATTTT
CDR3 protein: CASSEGTVTDTQYF

D gene: .
J gene: TRBJ1-5
V gene: TRBV5-1
clone size: few
CDR3 DNA: TGCGCCAGCAGCCCGGGACGGATCTTCGATCGCAATCAGCCCCAGCATTTT
CDR3 protein: CASSPGRIFDRNQPQHF

D gene: .
J gene: TRBJ1-4
V gene: TRBV5-5
clone size: few
CDR3 DNA: TGTGCCAGCAGCCCCATCCGAGGGAGAACTAATGAAAAACTGTTTTTT
CDR3 protein: CASSPIRGRTNEKLFF

D gene: TRBD2
J gene: TRBJ2-3
V gene: TRBV20-1
clone size: few
CDR3 DNA: TGCAGTGCTAGAGGTCCAGCGGGGGCGTTCACAGATACGCAGTATTTT
CDR3 protein: CSARGPAGAFTDTQYF

D gene: TRBD2
J gene: TRBJ2-3
V gene: TRBV3-1
clone size: many
CDR3 DNA: TGTGCCAGCAGCCGGAGCGGGGGGGCAGCAGATACGCAGTATTTT
CDR3 protein: CASSRSGGAADTQYF

D gene: .
J gene: TRBJ2-3
V gene: TRBV12-3/TRBV12-4
clone size: many
CDR3 DNA: TGTGCCAGCAGCCGAAGGACTACTAATACGCAGTATTTT
CDR3 protein: CASSRRTTNTQYF

D gene: .
J gene: TRBJ2-1
V gene: TRBV7-2
clone size: many
CDR3 DNA: TGTGCCAGCAGCCAAAGGGCTTCCCCCTACAATGAGCAGTTCTTC
CDR3 protein: CASSQRASPYNEQFF

D gene: TRBD1
J gene: TRBJ2-1
V gene: TRBV7-2
clone size: .
CDR3 DNA: TGTGCCAGCAGGACCAGCCCGGGACAGGGTCGGGATGAGCAGTTCTTC
CDR3 protein: CASRTSPGQGRDEQFF

D gene: TRBD1
J gene: TRBJ1-2
V gene: TRBV4-2
clone size: .
CDR3 DNA: TGTGCCAGCAGCCAGGAGGACAGGGGGCGAGGCTACACCTTC
CDR3 protein: CASSQEDRGRGYTF

D gene: TRBD2
J gene: TRBJ2-5
V gene: TRBV7-2
clone size: .
CDR3 DNA: TGTGCCAGCGCCGGGAGGTACCAAGAGACCCAGTACTTC
CDR3 protein: CASAGRYQETQYF

D gene: TRBD1
J gene: TRBJ2-3
V gene: TRBV28
clone size: .
CDR3 DNA: TGTGCCAGCAGTGAACCAGGGGGTGGCACAGATACGCAGTATTTT
CDR3 protein: CASSEPGGGTDTQYF

D gene: .
J gene: TRBJ2-3
V gene: TRBV10-3
clone size: many
CDR3 DNA: TGTGCCATCAGTGAGGGTAGGAGGGAGTCTGATACGCAGTATTTT
CDR3 protein: CAISEGRRESDTQYF

D gene: .
J gene: TRBJ1-1
V gene: TRBV2
clone size: many
CDR3 DNA: TGTGCCAGCAATCGGTTTAGTGGGCGGGTGAACACTGAAGCTTTCTTT
CDR3 protein: CASNRFSGRVNTEAFF

D gene: .
J gene: TRBJ2-1
V gene: TRBV6-6
clone size: .
CDR3 DNA: TGTGCCAGCAGTTTTCGCGACAATGAGCAGTTCTTC
CDR3 protein: CASSFRDNEQFF

D gene: .
J gene: TRBJ2-1
V gene: TRBV12-3/TRBV12-4
clone size: few
CDR3 DNA: TGTGCCAGCAGTTTAGGACCGGCCGGTGAGCAGTTCTTC
CDR3 protein: CASSLGPAGEQFF

D gene: TRBD2
J gene: TRBJ2-7
V gene: TRBV20-1
clone size: few
CDR3 DNA: TGCAGTGCTGGTGGACTAGCGGGAGTCTACGAGCAGTACTTC
CDR3 protein: CSAGGLAGVYEQYF

D gene: TRBD1
J gene: TRBJ1-3
V gene: TRBV20-1
clone size: .
CDR3 DNA: TGCAGTGCTAGAGATTTACAGGGGGCTAGTGGAAACACCATATATTTT
CDR3 protein: CSARDLQGASGNTIYF

D gene: TRBD1
J gene: TRBJ1-4
V gene: TRBV7-9
clone size: few
CDR3 DNA: TGTGCCAGCAACCGACAGGGCAATGAAAAACTGTTTTTT
CDR3 protein: CASNRQGNEKLFF

D gene: TRBD1
J gene: TRBJ2-1
V gene: TRBV12-3/TRBV12-4
clone size: many
CDR3 DNA: TGTGCCAGCCTAGGGACAGACAATGAGCAGTTCTTC
CDR3 protein: CASLGTDNEQFF

D gene: .
J gene: TRBJ2-1
V gene: TRBV6-5
clone size: few
CDR3 DNA: TGTGCCAGCAGTTACGGTCCAGGCTACAATGAGCAGTTCTTC
CDR3 protein: CASSYGPGYNEQFF

D gene: .
J gene: TRBJ2-7
V gene: TRBV12-3/TRBV12-4
clone size: many
CDR3 DNA: TGTGCCAGCAGTTTTGACCCCTACAGGGTTAACTCCTACGAGCAGTACTTC
CDR3 protein: CASSFDPYRVNSYEQYF

D gene: TRBD2
J gene: TRBJ2-7
V gene: TRBV7-2
clone size: .
CDR3 DNA: TGTGCCAGCAGCAGTAGCGGGAGGACCTACGAGCAGTACTTC
CDR3 protein: CASSSSGRTYEQYF

D gene: TRBD1
J gene: TRBJ1-1
V gene: TRBV10-3
clone size: .
CDR3 DNA: TGTGCCATCAGTCGACAGGGGTTGAACACTGAAGCTTTCTTT
CDR3 protein: CAISRQGLNTEAFF

D gene: TRBD1
J gene: TRBJ1-2
V gene: TRBV6-1
clone size: few
CDR3 DNA: TGTGCCAGCAGTGGCTCAGGGGGTTTTAACTATGGCTACACCTTC
CDR3 protein: CASSGSGGFNYGYTF

D gene: TRBD2
J gene: TRBJ2-4
V gene: TRBV20-1
clone size: many
CDR3 DNA: TGCAGTGCTAGAATGGGGAGGGACATTCAGTACTTC
CDR3 protein: CSARMGRDIQYF

D gene: .
J gene: TRBJ1-5
V gene: TRBV9
clone size: .
CDR3 DNA: TGTGCCAGCAGCGTAGCGGGACGCCAGCCCATGCGCAATCAGCCCCAGCATTTT
CDR3 protein: CASSVAGRQPMRNQPQHF

D gene: .
J gene: TRBJ2-7
V gene: TRBV3-1
clone size: many
CDR3 DNA: TGTGCCAGCAGCCAGTGGAGGGGCGAGCAGTACTTC
CDR3 protein: CASSQWRGEQYF

D gene: TRBD1
J gene: TRBJ1-6
V gene: TRBV5-1
clone size: .
CDR3 DNA: TGCGCCAGCATTTTGTCGAGGGACAGGGAAGGAGGATATAATTCACCCCTCCACTTT
CDR3 protein: CASILSRDREGGYNSPLHF

D gene: .
J gene: TRBJ1-5
V gene: TRBV6-5
clone size: many
CDR3 DNA: TGTGCCAGCAGTTATACGGGACAACACAATCAGCCCCAGCATTTT
CDR3 protein: CASSYTGQHNQPQHF

D gene: .
J gene: TRBJ2-2
V gene: TRBV5-1
clone size: few
CDR3 DNA: TGCGCCAGCAGCTGGGGGACCGTCGCGAACACCGGGGAGCTGTTTTTT
CDR3 protein: CASSWGTVANTGELFF

D gene: TRBD2
J gene: TRBJ2-2
V gene: TRBV28
clone size: few
CDR3 DNA: TGTGCCAGCAGTTTGTGGACTAGCGGGGGGTACACCGGGGAGCTGTTTTTT
CDR3 protein: CASSLWTSGGYTGELFF

D gene: .
J gene: TRBJ1-1
V gene: TRBV5-5
clone size: few
CDR3 DNA: TGTGCCAGCAGCTGGACAAACCGGAACACTGAAGCTTTCTTT
CDR3 protein: CASSWTNRNTEAFF

D gene: .
J gene: TRBJ2-5
V gene: TRBV4-1
clone size: many
CDR3 DNA: TGCGCCAGCAGCCAAGATCCGGGGCGGGAGACCCAGTACTTC
CDR3 protein: CASSQDPGRETQYF